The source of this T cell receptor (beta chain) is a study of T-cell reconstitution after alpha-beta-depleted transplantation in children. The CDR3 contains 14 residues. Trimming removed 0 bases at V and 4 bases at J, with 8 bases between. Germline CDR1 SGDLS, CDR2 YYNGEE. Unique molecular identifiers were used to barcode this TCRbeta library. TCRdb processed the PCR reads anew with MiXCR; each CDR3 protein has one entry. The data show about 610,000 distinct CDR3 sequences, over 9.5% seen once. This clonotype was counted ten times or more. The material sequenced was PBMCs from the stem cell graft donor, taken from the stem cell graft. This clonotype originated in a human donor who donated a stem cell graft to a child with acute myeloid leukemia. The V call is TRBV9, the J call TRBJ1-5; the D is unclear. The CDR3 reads CASSVGTTNQPQHF. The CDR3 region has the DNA TGTGCCAGCAGCGTAGGAACGACGAATCAGCCCCAGCATTTT.